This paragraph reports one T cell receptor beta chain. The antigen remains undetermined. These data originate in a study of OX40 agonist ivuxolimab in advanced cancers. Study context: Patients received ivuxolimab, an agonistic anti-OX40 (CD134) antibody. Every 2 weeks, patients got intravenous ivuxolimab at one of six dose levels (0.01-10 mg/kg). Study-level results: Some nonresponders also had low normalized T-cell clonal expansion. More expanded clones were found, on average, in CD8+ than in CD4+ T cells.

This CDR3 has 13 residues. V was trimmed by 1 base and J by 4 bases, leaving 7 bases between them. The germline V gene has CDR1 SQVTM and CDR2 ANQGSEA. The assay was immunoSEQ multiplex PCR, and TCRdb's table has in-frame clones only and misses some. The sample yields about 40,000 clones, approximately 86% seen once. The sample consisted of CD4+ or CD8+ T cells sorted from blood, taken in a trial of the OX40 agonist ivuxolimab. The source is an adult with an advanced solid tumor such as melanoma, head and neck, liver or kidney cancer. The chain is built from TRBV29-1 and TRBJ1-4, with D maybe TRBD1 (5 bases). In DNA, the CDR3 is TGCAGCGTTGAAGGTCAGGGTAATGAAAAACTGTTTTTT. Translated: CSVEGQGNEKLFF.